Below, 10 T cell receptor beta chains from the same sample are listed, as sequenced in a study of T cell responses to AZD1222 COVID-19 vaccine. TCRdb's table, derived via immunoSEQ multiplex PCR, lists solely in-frame clones and lacks some. Of around 200,000 clones in the sample, roughly 93% were seen once. The sequencing here drew on peripheral blood, taken 28 days after the second dose of the MenACWY control vaccine. These receptors were collected from an adult who received the MenACWY meningococcal vaccine as a control.

This clone was picked up one time. V is TRBV2 and J is TRBJ1-1; a possible D gene is TRBD1 (5 bases). The CDR3 consists of 14 residues. CDR1 and CDR2 (germline): SNHLY, FYNNEI. The V end was cut by 8 bases, the J end by 2 bases, with 15 bases between. The CDR3 region is CASPAQGLNTEAFF. Written as DNA, the CDR3 is TGTGCCAGCCCAGCTCAGGGATTAAACACTGAAGCTTTCTTT.

The V call is TRBV18, the J call TRBJ1-5; 8 bases line up with TRBD1. This CDR3 has 14 amino acids. Germline V gives CDR1 KGHSH, CDR2 LQKENI. V shed 5 bases, J shed 7 bases, and the junction held 7 bases outside the gene matches. CDR3 sequence (DNA): TGTGCCAGCTCAAACAGGGGGACAGGCCAGCCCCAGCATTTT. This codes for CASSNRGTGQPQHF.

The chain links TRBV11-2 to TRBJ1-5; D is unclear. Trimming cost V 4 bases and J 3 bases, with 10 bases left between them. The CDR3 runs 14 residues. The germline V gene has CDR1 SGHAT and CDR2 FQNNGV. The CDR3 DNA reads as TGTGCCAGCAGCTCGGGCAGGATCAATCAGCCCCAGCATTTT. Amino acid sequence: CASSSGRINQPQHF.

DNA for the CDR3: TGTGCCAGCAGTTACCGGGAAGGGGGATCCGAAGCTTTCTTT. As protein: CASSYREGGSEAFF. The chain recombines TRBV6-5 with TRBJ1-1, with a weak D call TRBD1 (6 bases). CDR1 is MNHEY and CDR2 is SVGAGI in the germline V gene. There are 14 residues in the CDR3. Trimming shortened V by 2 bases and J by 8 bases, and 15 bases separated the two germline ends.

The chain couples TRBV5-6 to TRBJ1-3, with a possible D match to TRBD1 (6 bases). Germline V gene data show CDR1 as SGHDT and CDR2 as YYEEEE. The CDR3 has 14 residues. The V and J ends lost 1 base and 4 bases respectively, with 9 bases between them. CDR3 DNA sequence: TGTGCCAGCAGCTTGCGGGGGGCAGGAAACACCATATATTTT. This codes for CASSLRGAGNTIYF.

The rearrangement uses TRBV3-1 (or the pseudogene TRBV3-2) and TRBJ1-1, with 8 bases matching TRBD1. The V segment lost 4 bases and the J segment 5 bases; nucleotides outside the gene matches: 6. Germline CDR1 and CDR2: LGHDT and YNNKEL (reference sequence). This CDR3 is built from 14 residues. The chain's CDR3 is CASSLDRGGTEAFF. CDR3 DNA: TGTGCCAGCAGCCTAGACAGGGGAGGGACTGAAGCTTTCTTT.

The genes are TRBV6-4 and TRBJ1-1, with D hard to call. CDR3 length: 13 amino acids. Deletions cut 6 bases from V and 9 bases from J, with 17 bases between. CDR1 and CDR2 (germline): MRHNA, SNTAGT. The DNA of the CDR3 is TGTGCCAGCAGGGGGATGCTGGGAGGAAAAGCTTTCTTT. As protein: CASRGMLGGKAFF.

The chain has TRBV7-9 and TRBJ2-2; the match to TRBD1 covers 8 bases. V shed 1 base, J shed 4 bases, and the junction held 5 bases outside the gene matches. This CDR3 is 16 amino acids long. Germline V lookup: CDR1 SEHNR, CDR2 FQNEAQ (reference sequence). CDR3: CASSLGTGFFTGELFF. The DNA for the CDR3 is TGTGCCAGCAGCTTAGGGACAGGGTTCTTCACCGGGGAGCTGTTTTTT.

The chain links TRBV5-4 to TRBJ1-1; D call uncertain. The CDR3 has 14 amino acids. V was pared by 2 bases and J by 0 bases, with 8 bases between. From germline, CDR1 is SGHNT and CDR2 YYREEE (reference sequence). CDR3 bases: TGTGCCAGCAGCTTTCCAAACATGAACACTGAAGCTTTCTTT. Translating it yields CASSFPNMNTEAFF.

The chain is built from TRBV19 and TRBJ1-1; 9 positions agree with TRBD1. With 7 bases clipped from V and 4 bases from J, the junction kept 13 bases outside the gene matches. This CDR3 is 16 amino acids long. Germline V CDR1 and CDR2: LNHDA, SQIVND (reference sequence). As DNA, the CDR3 is TGTGCCAGTAAGGAGGGGACAGGGAGGATCGGCACTGAAGCTTTCTTT. Protein: CASKEGTGRIGTEAFF.